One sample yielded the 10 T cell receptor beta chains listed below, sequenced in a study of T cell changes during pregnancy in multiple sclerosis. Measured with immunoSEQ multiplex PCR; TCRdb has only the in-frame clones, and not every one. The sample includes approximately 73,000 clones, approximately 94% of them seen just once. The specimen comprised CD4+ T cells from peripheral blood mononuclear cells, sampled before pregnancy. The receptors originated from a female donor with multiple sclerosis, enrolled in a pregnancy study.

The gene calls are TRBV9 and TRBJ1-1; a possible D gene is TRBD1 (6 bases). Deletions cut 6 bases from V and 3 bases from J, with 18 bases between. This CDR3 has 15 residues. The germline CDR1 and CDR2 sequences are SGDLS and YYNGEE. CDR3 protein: CASNAVRGGYTEAFF. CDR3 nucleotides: TGTGCCAGCAATGCGGTCAGGGGCGGGTACACTGAAGCTTTCTTT.

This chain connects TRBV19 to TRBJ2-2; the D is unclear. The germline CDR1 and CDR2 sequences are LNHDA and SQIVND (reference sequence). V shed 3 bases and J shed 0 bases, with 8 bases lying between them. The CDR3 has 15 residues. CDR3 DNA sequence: TGTGCCAGTAGTATCTGGCACGCGAACACCGGGGAGCTGTTTTTT. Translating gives CASSIWHANTGELFF. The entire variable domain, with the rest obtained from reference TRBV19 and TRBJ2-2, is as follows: DGGITQSPKYLFRKEGQNVTLSCEQNLNHDAMYWYRQDPGQGLRLIYYSQIVNDFQKGDIAEGYSVSREKKESFPLTVTSAQKNPTAFYLCASSIWHANTGELFFGEGSRLTVL.

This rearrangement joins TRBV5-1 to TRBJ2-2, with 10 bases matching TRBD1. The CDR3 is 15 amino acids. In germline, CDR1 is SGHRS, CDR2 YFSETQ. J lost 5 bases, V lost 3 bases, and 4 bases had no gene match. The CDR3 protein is CASSWGQGRTGELFF. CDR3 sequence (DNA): TGCGCCAGCAGCTGGGGACAGGGGAGAACCGGGGAGCTGTTTTTT.

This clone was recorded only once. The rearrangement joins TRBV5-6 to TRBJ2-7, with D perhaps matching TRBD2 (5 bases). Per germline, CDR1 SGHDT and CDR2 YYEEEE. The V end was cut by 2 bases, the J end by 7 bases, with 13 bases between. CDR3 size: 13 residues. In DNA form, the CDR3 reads TGTGCCAGCAGCTTCTTAACTAGTGGAGAGCAGTACTTC. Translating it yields CASSFLTSGEQYF.

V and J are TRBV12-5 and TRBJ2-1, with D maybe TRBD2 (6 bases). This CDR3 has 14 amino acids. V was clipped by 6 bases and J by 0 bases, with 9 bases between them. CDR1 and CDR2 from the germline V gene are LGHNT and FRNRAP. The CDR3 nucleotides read TGTGCTAGTGGCGGGGGAAGCTCCTACAATGAGCAGTTCTTC. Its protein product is CASGGGSSYNEQFF.

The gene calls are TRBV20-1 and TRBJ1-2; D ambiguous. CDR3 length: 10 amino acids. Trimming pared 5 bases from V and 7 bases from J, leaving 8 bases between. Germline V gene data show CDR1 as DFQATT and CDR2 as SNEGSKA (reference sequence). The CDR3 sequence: CSALRAGYTF. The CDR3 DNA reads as TGCAGTGCTCTGCGGGCTGGCTACACCTTC.

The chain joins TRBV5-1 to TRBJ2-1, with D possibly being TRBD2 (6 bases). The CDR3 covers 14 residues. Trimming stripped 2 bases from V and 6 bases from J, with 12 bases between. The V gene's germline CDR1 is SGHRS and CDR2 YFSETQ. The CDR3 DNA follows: TGCGCCAGCAGCTTCTCTGGGGGGTTCAATGAGCAGTTCTTC. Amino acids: CASSFSGGFNEQFF.

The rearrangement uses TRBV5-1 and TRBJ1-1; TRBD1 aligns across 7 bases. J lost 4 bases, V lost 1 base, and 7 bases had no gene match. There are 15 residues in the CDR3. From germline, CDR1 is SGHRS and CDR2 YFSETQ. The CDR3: CASSLTNRGSTEAFF. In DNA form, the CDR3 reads TGCGCCAGCAGCTTGACTAACAGGGGCAGCACTGAAGCTTTCTTT.

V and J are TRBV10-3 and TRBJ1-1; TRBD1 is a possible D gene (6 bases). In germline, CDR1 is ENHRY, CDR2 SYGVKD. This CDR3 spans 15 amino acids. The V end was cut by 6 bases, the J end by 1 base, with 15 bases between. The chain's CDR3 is CAIRGKQGPNTEAFF. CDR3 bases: TGTGCCATCAGGGGGAAACAGGGCCCGAACACTGAAGCTTTCTTT.

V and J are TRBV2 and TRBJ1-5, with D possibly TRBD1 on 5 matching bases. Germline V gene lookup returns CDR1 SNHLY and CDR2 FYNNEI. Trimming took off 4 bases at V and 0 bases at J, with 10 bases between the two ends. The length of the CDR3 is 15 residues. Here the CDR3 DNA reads TGTGCCAGCAGTGTATCGACAGCTAGCAATCAGCCCCAGCATTTT. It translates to CASSVSTASNQPQHF.